These T cell receptor beta chains were read from a single sample in a study of CD8 T cells in Susac syndrome. Using its own MiXCR run on the immunoSEQ multiplex PCR reads, TCRdb lists one record per CDR3 protein. The sample holds under 350,000 distinct CDR3 sequences; 92% are singletons and the top ten take 0.06% to 0.075%. Sequenced sample: CD4+ T cells from PBMCs. These receptors were obtained from a human donor with multiple sclerosis. Each CDR3 is given with its conserved first and last residue. D genes are given only for firm matches.

V: TRBV20-1
D: NA
J: TRBJ2-1
CDR3: CGLLHHSYNEQFF
DNA: TGCGGCTTACTACACCACTCCTACAATGAGCAGTTCTTC

V: TRBV7-9
D: NA
J: TRBJ1-1
CDR3: CASSEKVNTEAFF
DNA: TGTGCCAGCAGCGAAAAGGTAAACACTGAAGCTTTCTTT

V: TRBV7-6
D: TRBD2
J: TRBJ2-7
CDR3: CASSSGLAGHYEQYF
DNA: TGTGCCAGCAGCTCTGGACTAGCGGGACATTACGAGCAGTACTTC

V: TRBV7-2
D: NA
J: TRBJ1-4
CDR3: CASSLGFREKLFF
DNA: TGTGCCAGCAGCTTAGGTTTTCGGGAAAAACTGTTTTTT

V: TRBV6-1
D: TRBD1
J: TRBJ2-3
CDR3: CASWVTGSGTDTQYF
DNA: TGTGCCAGCTGGGTGACAGGGTCGGGCACAGATACGCAGTATTTT

V: TRBV3-1
D: TRBD2
J: TRBJ2-1
CDR3: CASSQVSLAEQFF
DNA: TGTGCCAGCAGCCAAGTTTCACTAGCGGAGCAGTTCTTC

V: TRBV10-3
D: TRBD2
J: TRBJ2-1
CDR3: CATASGLAGYNEQFF
DNA: TGTGCCACCGCCAGCGGACTAGCGGGGTACAATGAGCAGTTCTTC

V: TRBV7-2
D: TRBD2
J: TRBJ2-5
CDR3: CASSQTGTSGSGTQYF
DNA: TGTGCCAGCAGCCAGACCGGGACTAGCGGGAGTGGGACCCAGTACTTC

V: TRBV7-3
D: TRBD1
J: TRBJ1-1
CDR3: CASSLEGAPNTEAFF
DNA: TGTGCCAGCAGCCTCGAGGGGGCCCCGAACACTGAAGCTTTCTTT

V: TRBV6-6
D: NA
J: TRBJ1-5
CDR3: CASKGYGNQPQHF
DNA: TGTGCCAGCAAGGGGTATGGCAATCAGCCCCAGCATTTT

V: TRBV25-1
D: TRBD1
J: TRBJ1-2
CDR3: CASSDARRQGLSPYGYTF
DNA: TGTGCCAGCAGTGATGCGAGAAGACAGGGCCTTTCACCCTATGGCTACACCTTC

V: TRBV4-2
D: NA
J: TRBJ2-3
CDR3: CASSRLPGADTQYF
DNA: TGTGCCAGCAGCCGTCTTCCCGGGGCAGATACGCAGTATTTT

V: TRBV10-3
D: TRBD1
J: TRBJ1-1
CDR3: CAIGQGGTEAFF
DNA: TGTGCCATCGGCCAGGGGGGGACTGAAGCTTTCTTT

V: TRBV20-1
D: TRBD2
J: TRBJ2-2
CDR3: CSARELAVGELFF
DNA: TGCAGTGCTAGGGAACTAGCGGTCGGGGAGCTGTTTTTT

V: TRBV29-1
D: NA
J: TRBJ1-3
CDR3: CSVRPQESSGNTIYF
DNA: TGCAGCGTCCGGCCACAGGAAAGCTCTGGAAACACCATATATTTT

V: TRBV19
D: NA
J: TRBJ1-4
CDR3: CASNRQSNEKLFF
DNA: TGTGCCAGTAATAGACAGAGTAATGAAAAACTGTTTTTT